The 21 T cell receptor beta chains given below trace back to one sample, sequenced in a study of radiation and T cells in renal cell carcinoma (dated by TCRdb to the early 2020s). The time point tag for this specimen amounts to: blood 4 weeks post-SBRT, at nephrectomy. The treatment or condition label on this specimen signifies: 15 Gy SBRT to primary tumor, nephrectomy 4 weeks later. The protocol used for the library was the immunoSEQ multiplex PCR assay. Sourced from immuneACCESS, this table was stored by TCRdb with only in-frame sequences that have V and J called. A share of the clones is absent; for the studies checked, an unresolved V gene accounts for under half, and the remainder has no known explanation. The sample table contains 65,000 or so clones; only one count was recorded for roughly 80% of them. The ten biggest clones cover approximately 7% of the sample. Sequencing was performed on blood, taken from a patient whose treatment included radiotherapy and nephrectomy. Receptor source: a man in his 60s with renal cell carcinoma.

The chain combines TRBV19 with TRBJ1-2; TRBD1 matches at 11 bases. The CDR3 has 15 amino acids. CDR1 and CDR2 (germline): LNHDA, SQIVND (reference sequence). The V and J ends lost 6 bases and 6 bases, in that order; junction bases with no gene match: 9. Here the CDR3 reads CASSPGQGDMHGYTF. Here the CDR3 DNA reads TGTGCCAGTAGCCCGGGACAGGGGGATATGCATGGCTACACCTTC.

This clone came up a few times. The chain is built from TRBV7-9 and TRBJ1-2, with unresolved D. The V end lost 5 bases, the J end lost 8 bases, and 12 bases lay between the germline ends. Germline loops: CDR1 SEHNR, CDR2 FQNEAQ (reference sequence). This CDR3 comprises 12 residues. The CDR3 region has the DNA TGTGCCAGCAGCGCCTCGCGGGTGGGCTACACCTTC. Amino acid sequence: CASSASRVGYTF.

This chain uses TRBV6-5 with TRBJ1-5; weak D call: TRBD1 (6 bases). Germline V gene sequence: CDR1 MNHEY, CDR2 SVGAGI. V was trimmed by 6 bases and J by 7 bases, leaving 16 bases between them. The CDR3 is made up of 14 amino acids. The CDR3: CASSFSRGNQPQHF. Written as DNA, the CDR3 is TGTGCCAGCAGCTTCTCAAGGGGGAACCAGCCCCAGCATTTT.

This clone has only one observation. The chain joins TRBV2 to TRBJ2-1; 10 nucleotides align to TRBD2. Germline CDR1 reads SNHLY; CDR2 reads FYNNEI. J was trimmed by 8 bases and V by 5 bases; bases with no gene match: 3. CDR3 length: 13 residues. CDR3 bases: TGTGCCAGCAGTACCCTAGCGGGAGATGAGCAGTTCTTC. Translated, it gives CASSTLAGDEQFF.

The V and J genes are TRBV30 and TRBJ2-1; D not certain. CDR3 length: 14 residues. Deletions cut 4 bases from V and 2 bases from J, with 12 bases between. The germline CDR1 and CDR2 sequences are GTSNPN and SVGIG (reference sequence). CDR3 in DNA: TGTGCCTGGACCGGAAACACGGCCTACAATGAGCAGTTCTTC. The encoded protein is CAWTGNTAYNEQFF.

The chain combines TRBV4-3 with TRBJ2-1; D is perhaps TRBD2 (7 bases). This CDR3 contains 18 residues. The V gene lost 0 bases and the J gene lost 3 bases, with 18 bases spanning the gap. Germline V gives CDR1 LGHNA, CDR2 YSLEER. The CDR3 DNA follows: TGCGCCAGCAGCCAAGATTCCTCTCCTAGGGGGGGCTACAATGAGCAGTTCTTC. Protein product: CASSQDSSPRGGYNEQFF.

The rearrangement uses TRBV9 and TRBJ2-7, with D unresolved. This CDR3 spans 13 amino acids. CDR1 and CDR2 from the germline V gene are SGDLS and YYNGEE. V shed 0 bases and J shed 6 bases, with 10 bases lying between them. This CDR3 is CASSVEEQSEQYF. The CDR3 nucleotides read TGTGCCAGCAGCGTAGAGGAACAGTCCGAGCAGTACTTC.

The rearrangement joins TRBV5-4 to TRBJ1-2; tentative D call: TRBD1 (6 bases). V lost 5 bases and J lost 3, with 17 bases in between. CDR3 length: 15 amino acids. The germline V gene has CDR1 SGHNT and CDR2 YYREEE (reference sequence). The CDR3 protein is CASSPIRGGDYGYTF. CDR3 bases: TGTGCCAGCAGTCCGATCAGAGGGGGGGACTATGGCTACACCTTC.

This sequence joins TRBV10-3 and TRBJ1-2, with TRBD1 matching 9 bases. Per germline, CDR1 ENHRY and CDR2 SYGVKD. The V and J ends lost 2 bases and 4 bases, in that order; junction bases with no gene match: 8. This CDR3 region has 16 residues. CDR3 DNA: TGTGCCATCAGTGAGCCAAAACCGGGACAGGGCTATGGCTACACCTTC. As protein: CAISEPKPGQGYGYTF.

The CDR3 here is CASSLRIEQGADYGYTF. In DNA form, the CDR3 reads TGTGCCAGCAGCTTGAGGATTGAACAGGGGGCAGACTATGGCTACACCTTC. The V gene is TRBV5-6, the J gene TRBJ1-2; 9 positions match TRBD1. The CDR3 runs to 17 residues. Germline V gives CDR1 SGHDT, CDR2 YYEEEE. J gave up 3 bases and V 1 base, and 10 bases lay outside the gene matches.

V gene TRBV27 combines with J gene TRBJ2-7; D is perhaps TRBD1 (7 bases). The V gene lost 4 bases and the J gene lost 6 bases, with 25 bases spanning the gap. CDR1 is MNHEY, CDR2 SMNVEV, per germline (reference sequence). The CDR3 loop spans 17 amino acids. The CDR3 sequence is CASSSLRGERSKVEQYV. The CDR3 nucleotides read TGTGCCAGCAGTTCCCTCAGGGGGGAACGATCAAAAGTCGAGCAGTACGTC.

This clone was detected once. The CDR3 here is CASSITGTYNEQFF. For the CDR3, the DNA is TGTGCCAGCAGCATAACAGGGACCTACAATGAGCAGTTCTTC. The chain has TRBV2 and TRBJ2-1, with a possible D match to TRBD1 (6 bases). Germline V gives CDR1 SNHLY, CDR2 FYNNEI. The CDR3 runs 14 residues. V was cut by 6 bases and J by 2 bases, with 11 bases left in between.

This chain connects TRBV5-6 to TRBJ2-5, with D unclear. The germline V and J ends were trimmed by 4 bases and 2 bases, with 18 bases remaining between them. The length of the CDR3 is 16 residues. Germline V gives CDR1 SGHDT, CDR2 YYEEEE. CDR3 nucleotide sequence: TGTGCCAGCAGCCTGTCTAAAGAAGACATTCAAGAGACCCAGTACTTC. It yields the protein CASSLSKEDIQETQYF.

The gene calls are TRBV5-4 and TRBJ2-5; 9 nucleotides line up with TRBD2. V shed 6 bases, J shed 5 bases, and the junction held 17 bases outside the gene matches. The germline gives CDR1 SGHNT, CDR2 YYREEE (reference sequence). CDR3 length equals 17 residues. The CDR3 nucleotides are TGTGCCAGCACCCCAAGGGGGCGGGGGGGCCGTCGGGAGACCCAGTACTTC. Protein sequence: CASTPRGRGGRRETQYF.

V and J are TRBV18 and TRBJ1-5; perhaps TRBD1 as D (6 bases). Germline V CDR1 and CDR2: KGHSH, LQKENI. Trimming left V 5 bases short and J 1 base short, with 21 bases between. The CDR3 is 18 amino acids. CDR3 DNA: TGTGCCAGCTCAGAACCAAGGGCAGGGGTGACGAGCAATCAGCCCCAGCATTTT. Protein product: CASSEPRAGVTSNQPQHF.

The CDR3 is CASSLAGDSGNTIYF. CDR3 DNA: TGTGCCAGCAGCTTAGCCGGCGACTCTGGAAACACCATATATTTT. V is TRBV7-6 and J is TRBJ1-3; the D is unclear. The germline V gene has CDR1 SGHVS and CDR2 FNYEAQ. This CDR3 is built from 15 residues. V gave up 0 bases and J gave up 0 bases, with 6 bases separating them.

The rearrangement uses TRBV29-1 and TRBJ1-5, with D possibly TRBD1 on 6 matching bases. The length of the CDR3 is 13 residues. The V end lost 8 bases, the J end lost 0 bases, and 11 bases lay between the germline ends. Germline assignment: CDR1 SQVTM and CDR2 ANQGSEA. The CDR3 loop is CSTRQDSNQPQHF. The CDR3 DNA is TGCAGCACACGACAGGATAGCAATCAGCCCCAGCATTTT.

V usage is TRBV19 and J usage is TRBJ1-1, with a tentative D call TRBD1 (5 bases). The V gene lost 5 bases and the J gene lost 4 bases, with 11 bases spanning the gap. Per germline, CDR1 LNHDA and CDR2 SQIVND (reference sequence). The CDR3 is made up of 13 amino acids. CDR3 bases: TGTGCCAGTAGTTACGGTAGGGGCACTGAAGCTTTCTTT. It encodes CASSYGRGTEAFF.

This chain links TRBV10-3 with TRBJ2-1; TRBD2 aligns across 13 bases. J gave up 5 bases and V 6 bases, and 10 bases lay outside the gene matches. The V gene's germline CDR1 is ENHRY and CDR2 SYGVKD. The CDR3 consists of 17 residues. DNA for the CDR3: TGTGCCATCAGCCTTCGATTACTAGCGGGGGGGGACAATGAGCAGTTCTTC. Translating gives CAISLRLLAGGDNEQFF.

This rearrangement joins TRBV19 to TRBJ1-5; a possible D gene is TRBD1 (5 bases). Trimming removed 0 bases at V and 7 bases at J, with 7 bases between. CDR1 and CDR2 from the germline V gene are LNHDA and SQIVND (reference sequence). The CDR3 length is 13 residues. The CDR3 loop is CASSIDREQPQHF. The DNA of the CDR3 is TGTGCCAGTAGTATAGACAGGGAGCAGCCCCAGCATTTT.

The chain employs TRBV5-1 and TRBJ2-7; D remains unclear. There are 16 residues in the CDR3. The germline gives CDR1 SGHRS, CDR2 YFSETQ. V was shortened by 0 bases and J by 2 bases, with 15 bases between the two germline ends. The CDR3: CASSLGAPGRPYEQYV. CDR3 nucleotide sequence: TGCGCCAGCAGCTTGGGGGCGCCGGGCCGACCCTACGAGCAGTACGTC.